These 5 T cell receptor beta chains were all obtained from the same sample, sequenced in a study of OX40 agonist ivuxolimab in advanced cancers. Some clones are missing from TCRdb's copy, which holds only in-frame ones; the method was immunoSEQ multiplex PCR. The sample holds about 73,000 clones, about nine tenths seen once. Sample: CD4+ or CD8+ T cells sorted from blood, taken in a trial of the OX40 agonist ivuxolimab. The receptors originated from an adult with an advanced solid tumor such as melanoma, head and neck, liver or kidney cancer.

The V gene is TRBV28, the J gene TRBJ1-4; TRBD1 might be the D (6 bases). The CDR3 covers 14 residues. V shed 4 bases and J shed 10 bases, with 16 bases lying between them. CDR1 MDHEN and CDR2 SYDVKM come from the germline V gene. This chain's CDR3 is CASSSVGTRGKLFF. The CDR3 coding sequence is TGTGCCAGCAGTTCCGTCGGGACAAGGGGAAAACTGTTTTTT.

V is TRBV10-3 and J is TRBJ2-7; D ambiguous. In germline, CDR1 is ENHRY, CDR2 SYGVKD. This CDR3 has 14 amino acids. V gave up 3 bases and J gave up 6 bases, with 15 bases separating them. CDR3 nucleotides: TGTGCCATCAGTGAAGTTCGGGCCCCGGGCGAGCAGTACTTC. Its translation is CAISEVRAPGEQYF.

This clone was counted a few times. This chain joins TRBV4-1 and TRBJ2-5, with 16 bases that match TRBD2. V dropped 3 bases and J dropped 0; count of bases not matched to a gene: 7. This CDR3 contains 19 residues. Germline lookup yields CDR1 MGHRA and CDR2 YSYEKL. The CDR3 region is CASSHPGLAGGPDQETQYF. The CDR3 DNA reads as TGCGCCAGCAGCCACCCGGGACTAGCGGGAGGGCCAGACCAAGAGACCCAGTACTTC.

Here the CDR3 DNA reads TGTGCCAGCAGCTCTGGGCTCCGAGACAGCGGAGAGACCCAGTACTTC. Translating gives CASSSGLRDSGETQYF. This chain joins TRBV5-6 and TRBJ2-5; D might be TRBD1 or TRBD2, each matching 5 bases. CDR1 SGHDT and CDR2 YYEEEE come from the germline V gene. V was shortened by 3 bases and J by 4 bases, with 19 bases between the two germline ends. This CDR3 comprises 16 residues. Full variable domain (missing parts from reference TRBV5-6 and TRBJ2-5): DAGVTQSPTHLIKTRGQQVTLRCSPKSGHDTVSWYQQALGQGPQFIFQYYEEEERQRGNFPDRFSGHQFPNYSSELNVNALLLGDSALYLCASSSGLRDSGETQYFGPGTRLLVL.

The table lists this clone with a count of one. The chain links TRBV7-6 to TRBJ2-3; D not resolved. CDR1 and CDR2 from the germline V gene are SGHVS and FNYEAQ. V dropped 5 bases and J dropped 0 bases, with 9 bases sitting between them. The CDR3 is 14 residues long. The DNA for the CDR3 is TGTGCCAGCAGCACGATGACTAGCACAGATACGCAGTATTTT. This translates into CASSTMTSTDTQYF.